The rows below give T cell receptor beta chains drawn from one sample of a study of response to subunit inactivated influenza vaccine. MiXCR, applied by TCRdb to the RT-PCR reads, yields one record per CDR3 protein. The data show 800,000 or so distinct CDR3 sequences, with approximately 21% seen just once and roughly 10% held by the top ten. The source was PBMCs from blood, collected less than 6 days after vaccination. These receptors were taken from a man in his fifties or sixties who received an inactivated influenza vaccine. Each CDR3 is given with its conserved first and last residue.

j_gene | v_gene | len | CDR3aa
TRBJ2-3 | TRBV4-3 | 15 | CASSPGLGRDVGQYF
TRBJ2-7 | TRBV20-1 | 13 | CSAKGLIPYEQYF
TRBJ1-2 | TRBV5-5 | 14 | CASSLEQLLSGYTF
TRBJ1-1 | TRBV29-1 | 11 | CSVETGIKSFF
TRBJ2-3 | TRBV5-1 | 14 | CASSFTKGTDTQYF
TRBJ1-5 | TRBV18 | 18 | CASSPTGGSSFSNQPQHF
TRBJ2-3 | TRBV20-1 | 14 | CSASKRGGPDTQYF
TRBJ2-1 | TRBV5-1 | 15 | CASSKDPYKGNEQFF
TRBJ2-1 | TRBV10-3 | 14 | CAISGGLAGNEQFF
TRBJ2-1 | TRBV28 | 13 | CASSLRVSNEQFF
TRBJ2-6 | TRBV28 | 14 | CASKRGSGANVLTF
TRBJ1-1 | TRBV29-1 | 12 | CSVTGWNTEAFF
TRBJ2-1 | TRBV12-3/TRBV12-4 | 14 | CASSTPGLHNEQFF
TRBJ1-6 | TRBV11-3 | 17 | CASSLGPPGQGSSPLHF
TRBJ2-2 | TRBV27 | 14 | CASSFGRVTGELFF
TRBJ2-7 | TRBV4-2 | 14 | CASSPGAGLDEQYF
TRBJ2-7 | TRBV4-3 | 14 | CASSRSGDKYEQYF
TRBJ2-7 | TRBV11-1 | 18 | CASSLASLIRGNDYEQYF